The 25 T cell receptor beta chains listed next were all sequenced from one sample in a study of blood T cell repertoires in COVID-19. Only in-frame clones appear in the TCRdb table, and some are missing; sequencing was by immunoSEQ multiplex PCR. The sample lists 2,500 to 4,000 clones; approximately 92% were seen once. The source material was peripheral blood. These receptors came from a human donor with active COVID-19. The donor label of this sample is uncertain.

This chain connects TRBV6-5 to TRBJ2-3; a possible D gene is TRBD1 (5 bases). The CDR3 extends over 13 amino acids. V gave up 7 bases and J gave up 3 bases, with 11 bases separating them. Germline values: CDR1 MNHEY, CDR2 SVGAGI. CDR3 nucleotides: TGTGCCAGCAACTGGCAGGGAACAGATACGCAGTATTTT. Translating it yields CASNWQGTDTQYF.

V gene TRBV12-5 combines with J gene TRBJ2-3; D is undetermined. This CDR3 is built from 13 residues. The V gene's germline CDR1 is LGHNT and CDR2 FRNRAP. V lost 10 bases to trimming and J lost 4 bases, with 15 bases between them. The CDR3 DNA reads TGTGCTAACGGGTGGAGCTCCCCAGATACGCAGTATTTT. It is translated as CANGWSSPDTQYF. Drawing the rest from reference TRBV12-5 and TRBJ2-3, the complete variable domain is DARVTQTPRHKVTEMGQEVTMRCQPILGHNTVFWYRQTMMQGLELLAYFRNRAPLDDSGMPKDRFSAEMPDATLATLKIQPSEPRDSAVYFCANGWSSPDTQYFGPGTRLTVL.

The rearrangement joins TRBV6-2 or TRBV6-3 to TRBJ2-7; 7 bases are a match to TRBD2. V shed 0 bases, J shed 10 bases, and the junction held 6 bases outside the gene matches. Germline lookup yields CDR1 MNHEY and CDR2 SVGEGT. The length of the CDR3 is 13 residues. The DNA of the CDR3 is TGTGCCAGCAGTTACTCCGAACGGGGGGATCAGTACGTC. As protein: CASSYSERGDQYV.

V and J are TRBV9 and TRBJ2-1, with 10 bases aligning to TRBD2. The CDR3 sequence is 14 residues long. V was clipped by 4 bases and J by 9 bases; unmatched bases: 7. Germline V gene sequence: CDR1 SGDLS, CDR2 YYNGEE. In DNA form, the CDR3 reads TGTGCCAGCAGCAGCGGGGGGGCGAGCGGTGAGCAGTTCTTC. Translated, it gives CASSSGGASGEQFF.

This rearrangement joins TRBV19 to TRBJ1-5; 9 nucleotides match TRBD1. Germline V gene lookup returns CDR1 LNHDA and CDR2 SQIVND (reference sequence). V was pared by 3 bases and J by 3 bases, with 3 bases of the junction left unmatched. This CDR3 region has 15 residues. The CDR3 DNA reads as TGTGCCAGTAGTATTGGGACAGGGCACAATCAGCCCCAGCATTTT. It specifies CASSIGTGHNQPQHF.

The rearrangement uses TRBV28 and TRBJ1-2; 11 bases are a match to TRBD1. The trim removed 7 bases at V and 8 bases at J, leaving 6 bases unmatched. The CDR3 length is 13 residues. CDR1 MDHEN and CDR2 SYDVKM come from the germline V gene. CDR3 residues: CASTTDRGQGYTF. CDR3 sequence (DNA): TGTGCCAGCACAACGGACAGGGGGCAAGGCTACACCTTC.

J is TRBJ2-4 and V is TRBV7-3; D might be TRBD1 (6 bases). CDR1 and CDR2 (germline): SGHTA, FQGTGA. The CDR3 sequence is 15 residues long. Trimming took 6 bases from V and 1 from J, leaving 13 bases between them. CDR3 nucleotide sequence: TGTGCCAGCAGTTACAGGGAGATTGCCAAAAACATTCAGTACTTC. Translation gives CASSYREIAKNIQYF.

The chain is built from TRBV4-2 and TRBJ1-6, with 9 bases fitting TRBD1. V trimming: 0 bases; J trimming: 9 bases; junction bases outside the gene matches: 12. The V gene's germline CDR1 is LGHNA and CDR2 YNFKEQ. The CDR3 covers 18 residues. This CDR3 reads CASSQELPGQGGLSPLHF. DNA for the CDR3: TGTGCCAGCAGCCAAGAGTTACCGGGACAGGGCGGACTTTCACCCCTCCACTTT.

J is TRBJ2-3 and V is TRBV4-3; 7 bases match TRBD1. The CDR3 is 12 residues long. Germline V gives CDR1 LGHNA, CDR2 YSLEER. Trimming cost V 3 bases and J 9 bases; bases outside gene matches: 3. Here the CDR3 DNA reads TGCGCCAGCAGCCATCAGGGGGAGACGCAGTATTTT. Translated, it gives CASSHQGETQYF.

This clone is a singleton in its sample. J is TRBJ2-7 and V is TRBV20-1; no clear D gene. The CDR3 covers 11 residues. Trimming shortened V by 3 bases and J by 5 bases, and 8 bases separated the two germline ends. Germline CDR1 reads DFQATT; CDR2 reads SNEGSKA (reference sequence). The CDR3: CSASSGHEQYF. DNA for the CDR3: TGCAGTGCTAGCAGTGGGCACGAGCAGTACTTC.

This chain connects TRBV19 to TRBJ1-1; D is unresolved. With 10 bases removed from V and 4 bases from J, the gap between germline ends came to 13 bases. Germline CDR1 LNHDA, CDR2 SQIVND (reference sequence). This CDR3 spans 12 amino acids. The CDR3 DNA reads TGTGCCACGCGTCAAGGGAGCACTGAAGCTTTCTTT. Translation gives CATRQGSTEAFF. The full variable domain, rest sourced from reference TRBV19 and TRBJ1-1, is DGGITQSPKYLFRKEGQNVTLSCEQNLNHDAMYWYRQDPGQGLRLIYYSQIVNDFQKGDIAEGYSVSREKKESFPLTVTSAQKNPTAFYLCATRQGSTEAFFGQGTRLTVV.

CDR3 region: CASSQDGRDRGIGEQFF. In DNA form, the CDR3 reads TGTGCCAGCAGCCAAGATGGGAGGGACAGGGGGATCGGTGAGCAGTTCTTC. The rearrangement links TRBV4-2 to TRBJ2-1, with 11 positions matching TRBD1. J gave up 9 bases and V 0 bases, and 10 bases lay outside the gene matches. Germline V gene data show CDR1 as LGHNA and CDR2 as YNFKEQ. The CDR3 is 17 residues long.

In its sample, this clone was seen once. CDR3 DNA sequence: TGTGCCAGCACTCCCAGGGGGTTATCGGAGACCCAGTACTTC. Its translation: CASTPRGLSETQYF. The chain is built from TRBV2 and TRBJ2-5, with 7 bases identical to TRBD1. V gave up 7 bases and J gave up 5 bases; unmatched junction bases: 10. CDR1 is SNHLY, CDR2 FYNNEI, per germline. There are 14 residues in the CDR3.

The CDR3 sequence is CASTLAGVYGYTF. As DNA, the CDR3 is TGTGCCAGTACTCTTGCCGGGGTCTATGGCTACACCTTC. The J gene is TRBJ1-2, the V gene TRBV19; D ambiguous. The ends were cut back, 7 bases at V and 4 bases at J, with 13 bases in the middle. The CDR3 covers 13 residues. Per the germline V gene, CDR1 is LNHDA and CDR2 is SQIVND (reference sequence).

CDR3 residues: CASSGAGPPETQYF. The CDR3 DNA is TGTGCCAGCAGTGGGGCTGGGCCGCCAGAGACCCAGTACTTC. This chain joins TRBV25-1 and TRBJ2-5; D call uncertain. The V gene lost 4 bases and the J gene lost 4 bases, with 13 bases spanning the gap. The length of the CDR3 is 14 residues. Looked up from germline, CDR1 is MGHDK and CDR2 is SYGVNS.

The CDR3 reads CASSLSQGPSSYNSPLHF. Here the CDR3 DNA reads TGCGCCAGCAGCTTGTCGCAGGGCCCAAGCTCCTATAATTCACCCCTCCACTTT. The chain is built from TRBV5-1 and TRBJ1-6; D perhaps matches TRBD1 (5 bases). The CDR3 totals 18 residues. Germline lookup yields CDR1 SGHRS and CDR2 YFSETQ. V lost 1 base and J lost 0, with 14 bases in between.

This chain uses TRBV5-1 with TRBJ2-7, with TRBD1 identical over 7 bases. The CDR3 runs to 14 residues. V shed 7 bases and J 3 bases; nucleotides not matched to a gene: 10. Germline CDR1 is SGHRS and CDR2 is YFSETQ. CDR3 DNA: TGCGCCAGCCGGCGCCGAGGGGGCGGCTACGAGCAGTACTTC. Translated: CASRRRGGGYEQYF. Variable domain in full (rest from reference TRBV5-1 and TRBJ2-7): KAGVTQTPRYLIKTRGQQVTLSCSPISGHRSVSWYQQTPGQGLQFLFEYFSETQRNKGNFPGRFSGRQFSNSRSEMNVSTLELGDSALYLCASRRRGGGYEQYFGPGTRLTVT.

The chain combines TRBV3-1 (or the pseudogene TRBV3-2) with TRBJ1-2; no firm D call. Germline V lookup: CDR1 LGHDT, CDR2 YNNKEL (reference sequence). The CDR3 is 16 amino acids. The V end lost 4 bases, the J end lost 8 bases, and 23 bases lay between the germline ends. The CDR3 spells CASSPRGYIGIAGYTF. The CDR3 coding sequence is TGTGCCAGCAGCCCCCGCGGGTACATCGGTATCGCCGGCTACACCTTC.

This sequence joins TRBV9 and TRBJ2-1; D may be TRBD2 (6 bases). The CDR3 loop spans 15 amino acids. V lost 3 bases to trimming and J lost 4 bases, with 14 bases between them. Germline V gene lookup returns CDR1 SGDLS and CDR2 YYNGEE. CDR3 sequence reads: CASSDAGTSYNEQFF. The CDR3 nucleotides are TGTGCCAGCAGCGACGCCGGGACTTCTTACAATGAGCAGTTCTTC.

The chain joins TRBV24-1 to TRBJ1-2; 8 bases agree with TRBD1. The trim removed 2 bases at V and 4 bases at J, leaving 5 bases unmatched. Germline V gene sequence: CDR1 KGHDR, CDR2 SFDVKD. The CDR3 loop spans 15 amino acids. This CDR3 reads CATSDWDGTGYGYTF. In nucleotides, the CDR3 is TGTGCCACCAGTGATTGGGACGGGACAGGCTATGGCTACACCTTC.

V usage is TRBV3-1 (or the pseudogene TRBV3-2) and J usage is TRBJ2-5; 7 positions match TRBD1. Losses at the gene ends were 1 base for V and 3 bases for J; bases not matched to a gene: 8. This CDR3 spans 16 amino acids. Per the germline V gene, CDR1 is LGHDT and CDR2 is YNNKEL (reference sequence). CDR3 nucleotide sequence: TGTGCCAGCAGCCAAGCTTGGTGGCAGGGGGAAGAGACCCAGTACTTC. Its protein product is CASSQAWWQGEETQYF.

This chain joins TRBV5-1 and TRBJ2-1; weak D call: TRBD2 (5 bases). The V end lost 0 bases, the J end lost 2 bases, and 9 bases lay between the germline ends. The CDR3 sequence is 15 residues long. Germline lookup yields CDR1 SGHRS and CDR2 YFSETQ. CDR3 sequence (DNA): TGCGCCAGCAGCTTGGGGACTTTTACCTACAATGAGCAGTTCTTC. Its translation is CASSLGTFTYNEQFF.

This sequence joins TRBV2 and TRBJ2-7; tentatively, D is TRBD2 (5 bases). The V gene lost 8 bases and the J gene lost 3 bases, with 5 bases spanning the gap. Germline V gene lookup returns CDR1 SNHLY and CDR2 FYNNEI. The CDR3 has 10 amino acids. CDR3 amino acids: CASEGYEQYF. DNA for the CDR3: TGTGCCAGCGAGGGCTACGAGCAGTACTTC.

V is TRBV21-1 and J is TRBJ2-2; TRBD2 is the table's D call, not checked against the DNA. TRBV21-1 constitutes a pseudogene. The length of the CDR3 is 20 residues. The CDR3 sequence: CASSKTGTSGRGMNTGELFF. The CDR3 DNA reads as TGTGCCAGCAGCAAAACCGGGACTAGCGGGAGAGGAATGAACACCGGGGAGCTGTTTTTT.

The gene calls are TRBV27 and TRBJ2-1; 13 bases are shared with TRBD2. The CDR3 runs to 16 residues. CDR1 is MNHEY and CDR2 is SMNVEV in the germline V gene (reference sequence). V shed 5 bases and J 7 bases; nucleotides not matched to a gene: 8. CDR3: CASSPPGLAGMNEQFF. The CDR3 coding sequence is TGTGCCAGCAGTCCGCCGGGACTAGCGGGGATGAATGAGCAGTTCTTC.